The 31 T cell receptor beta chains listed next were all sequenced from one sample in a study of blood T cell repertoires in COVID-19 (dated by TCRdb to the early 2020s). Library construction relied on the immunoSEQ multiplex PCR assay. In TCRdb, the immuneACCESS table is reduced to in-frame sequences with V and J assigned. These tables do not hold every clone; where another copy was compared, an unresolved V gene accounts for under half, and the others remain unexplained. The sample contains hundreds of thousands of clones, 75% to 90% of them found a single time. The ten most abundant clones make up 10% of the sample. The sequencing input was peripheral blood. The receptors come from a woman in her 70s with COVID-19, enrolled during active disease.

The J gene is TRBJ2-5, the V gene TRBV5-1; perhaps TRBD1 as D (6 bases). The CDR3 extends over 15 amino acids. Germline loops: CDR1 SGHRS, CDR2 YFSETQ. Trimming left V 0 bases short and J 2 bases short, with 11 bases between. The CDR3 reads CASSLEGQGQETQYF. CDR3 sequence (DNA): TGCGCCAGCAGCTTGGAGGGACAAGGACAAGAGACCCAGTACTTC.

The chain uses TRBV6-4 and TRBJ2-1; D may be TRBD2 (5 bases). Germline-derived CDR1 and CDR2 are MRHNA and SNTAGT. V lost 3 bases to trimming and J lost 0 bases, with 21 bases between them. The CDR3 runs 19 residues. CDR3 nucleotides: TGTGCCAGCAGTGAGTTTATGGTTGAAGCGGTCAGCTCCTACAATGAGCAGTTCTTC. Translating it yields CASSEFMVEAVSSYNEQFF.

This chain uses TRBV19 with TRBJ2-7, with 8 bases aligning to TRBD2. Trimming cost V 2 bases and J 2 bases; bases outside gene matches: 8. Germline CDR1 LNHDA, CDR2 SQIVND (reference sequence). CDR3 length: 16 amino acids. The CDR3 coding sequence is TGTGCCAGTAGTATAAGTGAAGCGGGAGTGACCTACGAGCAGTACTTC. Translation gives CASSISEAGVTYEQYF. Full variable domain (outside the CDR3, taken from reference TRBV19 and TRBJ2-7): DGGITQSPKYLFRKEGQNVTLSCEQNLNHDAMYWYRQDPGQGLRLIYYSQIVNDFQKGDIAEGYSVSREKKESFPLTVTSAQKNPTAFYLCASSISEAGVTYEQYFGPGTRLTVT.

This rearrangement joins TRBV29-1 to TRBJ1-5; D is ambiguous. CDR1 is SQVTM, CDR2 ANQGSEA, per germline. With 1 base removed from V and 5 bases from J, the gap between germline ends came to 9 bases. The CDR3 totals 13 residues. The CDR3 spells CSVEVKADQPQHF. CDR3 nucleotides: TGCAGCGTTGAAGTAAAGGCGGATCAGCCCCAGCATTTT. Together with reference TRBV29-1 and TRBJ1-5, the CDR3 gives the full variable domain: SAVISQKPSRDICQRGTSLTIQCQVDSQVTMMFWYRQQPGQSLTLIATANQGSEATYESGFVIDKFPISRPNLTFSTLTVSNMSPEDSSIYLCSVEVKADQPQHFGDGTRLSIL.

CDR3 sequence: CASSTRDRGIGETQYF. DNA for the CDR3: TGTGCCAGCAGCACGAGGGACAGGGGGATCGGGGAGACCCAGTACTTC. The chain employs TRBV5-4 and TRBJ2-5; 11 bases fit TRBD1. Germline values: CDR1 SGHNT, CDR2 YYREEE (reference sequence). The CDR3 is 16 residues long. The trim removed 4 bases at V and 5 bases at J, leaving 10 bases unmatched. The entire variable domain, with the rest obtained from reference TRBV5-4 and TRBJ2-5, is as follows: ETGVTQSPTHLIKTRGQQVTLRCSSQSGHNTVSWYQQALGQGPQFIFQYYREEENGRGNFPPRFSGLQFPNYSSELNVNALELDDSALYLCASSTRDRGIGETQYFGPGTRLLVL.

The chain carries TRBV28 and TRBJ1-5, with 8 bases fitting TRBD1. The junction had 14 bases not matched to a gene; V was cut back by 4 bases and J by 9 bases. The CDR3 spans 16 residues. The germline CDR1 and CDR2 sequences are MDHEN and SYDVKM. The CDR3 sequence: CASSSLGTGIQWPQHF. CDR3 nucleotide sequence: TGTGCCAGCAGTTCCCTCGGGACAGGCATCCAATGGCCCCAGCATTTT.

The V call is TRBV21-1, the J call TRBJ2-5; TRBD2 was called by the table and not checked on the DNA. TRBV21-1 counts as a pseudogene. CDR3 length: 14 residues. The CDR3 DNA reads TGTGCCCGGGAGCTAGCGGGAGAGTTAGAGACCCAGTACTTC. Amino acids: CARELAGELETQYF.

This clone came up a few times. This chain uses TRBV5-1 with TRBJ2-2; the match to TRBD1 covers 9 bases. Germline assignment: CDR1 SGHRS and CDR2 YFSETQ. The V gene end was trimmed by 1 base and the J gene end by 7 bases; junction bases not matched to a gene: 5. CDR3 length: 15 amino acids. The CDR3 DNA reads as TGCGCCAGCAGCTTGTCGGGACAGGGATACGGGGAGCTGTTTTTT. Translation: CASSLSGQGYGELFF.

The rearrangement links TRBV3-1 (or the pseudogene TRBV3-2) to TRBJ2-2; D might be TRBD2 (6 bases). The CDR3 consists of 15 residues. Looked up from germline, CDR1 is LGHDT and CDR2 is YNNKEL (reference sequence). Trimming removed 1 base at V and 5 bases at J, with 11 bases between. The CDR3 here is CASSQGRRATGELFF. For the CDR3, the DNA is TGTGCCAGCAGCCAAGGCCGGAGGGCAACCGGGGAGCTGTTTTTT.

This clone was recorded a few times. The rearrangement links TRBV28 to TRBJ1-4; D may be TRBD1 (5 bases). The V gene lost 5 bases and the J gene lost 0 bases, with 16 bases spanning the gap. The length of the CDR3 is 17 residues. Germline-derived CDR1 and CDR2 are MDHEN and SYDVKM. In nucleotides, the CDR3 is TGTGCCAGCAGTCACCACGTACAGGCCGCAACTAATGAAAAACTGTTTTTT. Translation gives CASSHHVQAATNEKLFF.

With regard to this clone: Additional DNA sequences in this sample encode the identical CDR3. The chain links TRBV5-1 to TRBJ2-7; tentatively, D is TRBD2 (5 bases). The CDR3 is 14 residues long. V shed 4 bases and J shed 0 bases, with 11 bases lying between them. Germline V gene sequence: CDR1 SGHRS, CDR2 YFSETQ. The CDR3 spells CASSLDGNSYEQYF. CDR3 DNA sequence: TGCGCCAGCAGCCTGGACGGGAACTCCTACGAGCAGTACTTC.

This CDR3 reads CAWSVGAGVGNEQFF. CDR3 in DNA: TGTGCCTGGAGTGTGGGGGCGGGAGTGGGCAATGAGCAGTTCTTC. The J gene is TRBJ2-1, the V gene TRBV30; D possibly corresponds to TRBD2 (7 bases). The germline V and J ends were trimmed by 0 bases and 6 bases, with 15 bases remaining between them. The germline V gene has CDR1 GTSNPN and CDR2 SVGIG (reference sequence). The CDR3 length is 15 residues.

The chain joins TRBV13 to TRBJ2-1, with a tentative D call TRBD1 (5 bases). CDR1 and CDR2 (germline): PRHDT, FYEKMQ (reference sequence). The CDR3 consists of 15 residues. Trimming pared 4 bases from V and 4 bases from J, leaving 14 bases between. Written as DNA, the CDR3 is TGTGCCAGCAGCTCCCTTCGACAGTTTTACAATGAGCAGTTCTTC. Translating it yields CASSSLRQFYNEQFF. Full variable domain (rest looked up from reference TRBV13 and TRBJ2-1): AAGVIQSPRHLIKEKRETATLKCYPIPRHDTVYWYQQGPGQDPQFLISFYEKMQSDKGSIPDRFSAQQFSDYHSELNMSSLELGDSALYFCASSSLRQFYNEQFFGPGTRLTVL.

J is TRBJ2-6 and V is TRBV9; maybe TRBD2 (5 bases). The CDR3 spans 13 residues. Germline CDR1 and CDR2: SGDLS and YYNGEE. V was shortened by 4 bases and J by 10 bases, with 12 bases between the two germline ends. This CDR3 reads CASSPGFGNVLTF. CDR3 DNA sequence: TGTGCCAGCAGCCCGGGATTTGGAAACGTCCTGACTTTC.

The chain combines TRBV5-4 with TRBJ2-5; perhaps TRBD1 as D (6 bases). Germline-derived CDR1 and CDR2 are SGHNT and YYREEE (reference sequence). V was trimmed by 2 bases and J by 5 bases, leaving 10 bases between them. This CDR3 spans 13 amino acids. CDR3 coding DNA: TGTGCCAGCAGCTTCGACAGGTGGGAGACCCAGTACTTC. Its translation is CASSFDRWETQYF.

The CDR3 protein is CASSSRTNSNQPQHF. CDR3 nucleotide sequence: TGTGCCAGTAGTAGCCGGACAAATAGCAATCAGCCCCAGCATTTT. The V call is TRBV19, the J call TRBJ1-5; D might be TRBD1 (5 bases). V was clipped by 4 bases and J by 0 bases, with 10 bases between them. Germline CDR1 is LNHDA and CDR2 is SQIVND (reference sequence). The CDR3 runs 15 residues.

The genes are TRBV18 and TRBJ1-2; 8 bases map to TRBD1. Unmatched junction bases numbered 5, after V lost 3 bases and J lost 8 bases. Germline V lookup: CDR1 KGHSH, CDR2 LQKENI. CDR3 size: 13 residues. Here the CDR3 DNA reads TGTGCCAGCTCACCGTCGACAGGGGACGGCTACACCTTC. The encoded protein is CASSPSTGDGYTF.

J is TRBJ2-3 and V is TRBV28; D is uncertain. There are 12 residues in the CDR3. The V gene lost 5 bases and the J gene lost 10 bases, with 13 bases spanning the gap. Germline lookup yields CDR1 MDHEN and CDR2 SYDVKM. The DNA of the CDR3 is TGTGCCAGCAGTCAGACTGCTTATCCGCAGTATTTT. Translation gives CASSQTAYPQYF.

This chain joins TRBV18 and TRBJ2-3; perhaps TRBD1 as D (6 bases). Per the germline V gene, CDR1 is KGHSH and CDR2 is LQKENI. The V end was cut by 4 bases, the J end by 3 bases, with 11 bases between. The CDR3 runs 14 residues. The CDR3 sequence: CASSLGQRTDTQYF. CDR3 nucleotide sequence: TGTGCCAGCTCACTTGGACAGAGAACAGATACGCAGTATTTT.

The chain couples TRBV27 to TRBJ2-4; 7 positions match TRBD2. This CDR3 has 17 amino acids. J lost 3 bases, V lost 5 bases, and 13 bases had no gene match. Germline assignment: CDR1 MNHEY and CDR2 SMNVEV (reference sequence). CDR3 loop: CASSPSHGGYGKNIQYF. Written as DNA, the CDR3 is TGTGCCAGCAGTCCTTCCCACGGGGGGTACGGCAAAAACATTCAGTACTTC.

This clone has just one count. The chain is built from TRBV4-3 and TRBJ1-4; possible D gene TRBD1, 5 bases. V shed 4 bases and J shed 4 bases, with 10 bases lying between them. Germline V gene lookup returns CDR1 LGHNA and CDR2 YSLEER. The CDR3 extends over 14 amino acids. CDR3: CASSLGLNNEKLFF. Written as DNA, the CDR3 is TGCGCCAGCAGCCTGGGACTGAATAATGAAAAACTGTTTTTT.

The rearrangement links TRBV7-3 to TRBJ1-2, with TRBD1 matching 7 bases. The germline CDR1 and CDR2 sequences are SGHTA and FQGTGA. The V segment lost 5 bases and the J segment 4 bases; nucleotides outside the gene matches: 10. CDR3 length: 15 amino acids. CDR3 sequence: CASSPQTGTGYGYTF. In nucleotides, the CDR3 is TGTGCCAGCAGCCCTCAGACAGGGACGGGCTATGGCTACACCTTC.

This chain uses TRBV7-9 with TRBJ2-7; TRBD2 is a possible D gene (6 bases). CDR3 length equals 13 residues. Germline V lookup: CDR1 SEHNR, CDR2 FQNEAQ (reference sequence). Trimming took off 5 bases at V and 3 bases at J, with 11 bases between the two ends. The CDR3 bases are TGTGCCAGCAGCCTGGGACTTCTCTACGAGCAGTACTTC. Its protein product is CASSLGLLYEQYF.

The chain links TRBV18 to TRBJ1-3; D not resolved. Germline assignment: CDR1 KGHSH and CDR2 LQKENI. CDR3 length: 20 amino acids. The V end lost 3 bases, the J end lost 4 bases, and 28 bases lay between the germline ends. The CDR3 DNA reads as TGTGCCAGCTCACCGATCAGCGGGGTTCGTATTCGTGAGGGAGGAAACACCATATATTTT. Its translation: CASSPISGVRIREGGNTIYF.

This chain connects TRBV2 to TRBJ1-1; unclear D gene. Germline CDR1 reads SNHLY; CDR2 reads FYNNEI. The CDR3 is made up of 13 amino acids. V gave up 6 bases and J gave up 0 bases, with 8 bases separating them. The CDR3 loop reads CASRTGLNTEAFF. For the CDR3, the DNA is TGTGCCAGCAGGACGGGTTTGAACACTGAAGCTTTCTTT.

This CDR3 reads CAWSPIADTQYF. The CDR3 region has the DNA TGTGCCTGGAGTCCCATAGCAGATACGCAGTATTTT. The rearrangement joins TRBV30 to TRBJ2-3; D is undetermined. Germline lookup yields CDR1 GTSNPN and CDR2 SVGIG (reference sequence). V was clipped by 2 bases and J by 4 bases, with 7 bases between them. This CDR3 is built from 12 residues.

Remarks on this clone: Compared with germline, one end of the junction differs, possibly owing to a read error. The chain recombines TRBV7-7 with TRBJ2-1; 7 bases line up with TRBD2. The germline gives CDR1 SSHAT, CDR2 FNYEAQ (reference sequence). The CDR3 is 13 residues long. DNA of the CDR3: TGTGCTAGCAGCTATCAGCGGGGAGTTGAGCAGTTCTTC. Its protein is CASSYQRGVEQFF.

This clone was counted only a few times. The chain joins TRBV5-1 to TRBJ2-2; 9 bases agree with TRBD1. V lost 4 bases, J lost 3 bases, and 4 bases stayed unmatched. The CDR3 has 15 amino acids. Germline CDR1 is SGHRS and CDR2 is YFSETQ. The CDR3 DNA reads TGCGCCAGCAGCCAAGACAGGGGGGACACCGGGGAGCTGTTTTTT. It translates to CASSQDRGDTGELFF. Full variable domain (missing parts from reference TRBV5-1 and TRBJ2-2): KAGVTQTPRYLIKTRGQQVTLSCSPISGHRSVSWYQQTPGQGLQFLFEYFSETQRNKGNFPGRFSGRQFSNSRSEMNVSTLELGDSALYLCASSQDRGDTGELFFGEGSRLTVL.

This chain connects TRBV2 to TRBJ2-1, with 8 bases identical to TRBD2. Germline lookup yields CDR1 SNHLY and CDR2 FYNNEI. With 1 base clipped from V and 7 bases from J, the junction kept 12 bases outside the gene matches. CDR3 size: 17 residues. The CDR3 region has the DNA TGTGCCAGCAGTGAAGGGGCCAGAAGCGGGAGTTCAAATGAGCAGTTCTTC. It codes for CASSEGARSGSSNEQFF.

The chain employs TRBV7-9 and TRBJ2-5; weak D call: TRBD1 (5 bases). V was pared by 0 bases and J by 2 bases, with 13 bases between. Germline V lookup: CDR1 SEHNR, CDR2 FQNEAQ (reference sequence). The CDR3 spans 16 residues. The CDR3 loop reads CASSLAWYGQQETQYF. CDR3 coding DNA: TGTGCCAGCAGCTTAGCTTGGTACGGACAACAAGAGACCCAGTACTTC. The full variable domain, completed using reference TRBV7-9 and TRBJ2-5, is DTGVSQNPRHKITKRGQNVTFRCDPISEHNRLYWYRQTLGQGPEFLTYFQNEAQLEKSRLLSDRFSAERPKGSFSTLEIQRTEQGDSAMYLCASSLAWYGQQETQYFGPGTRLLVL.

The V and J genes are TRBV7-3 and TRBJ2-3, with 7 bases lining up with TRBD1. From germline, CDR1 is SGHTA and CDR2 FQGTGA. The CDR3 contains 14 residues. The trim removed 4 bases at V and 3 bases at J, leaving 4 bases unmatched. The CDR3 here is CASSSGQETDTQYF. The DNA of the CDR3 is TGTGCCAGCAGCTCCGGACAGGAAACAGATACGCAGTATTTT.